A selection of T cell receptor beta chains follows, all from one sample in a study of blood T cell repertoires in COVID-19. This table comes from immunoSEQ multiplex PCR, and its TCRdb copy is limited to in-frame clones, with some not included. Of about 370,000 clones detected, around 90% appear once; the ten largest clones hold about 7%. The specimen was peripheral blood. These receptors were obtained from a young man with active or convalescent COVID-19. The CDR3 runs from the conserved cysteine through the conserved F or W. Each record gives: V gene, clone size, CDR3 protein. For some rows the clone size is stated as once, few or many, or as a class when expanded; others skip it.

v_gene: TRBV7-8; abundance: .; CDR3aa: CASSDRHPSSGNTIYF
v_gene: TRBV28; abundance: .; CDR3aa: CASSFLDYEQYF
v_gene: TRBV5-4; abundance: .; CDR3aa: CASSLGGSGQGYTF
v_gene: TRBV4-2; abundance: once; CDR3aa: CASSQPGQGLDYGYTF
v_gene: TRBV27; abundance: .; CDR3aa: CASSLRGARSPLHF
v_gene: TRBV9; abundance: .; CDR3aa: CASSVAGLGNTIYF
v_gene: TRBV18; abundance: .; CDR3aa: CASSPSAGFNQPQHF
v_gene: TRBV10-3; abundance: .; CDR3aa: CAISDPGTSGGTRSYEQYF
v_gene: TRBV30; abundance: .; CDR3aa: CAWKKEPSTDTQYF
v_gene: TRBV29-1; abundance: .; CDR3aa: CSAKDRGFNQPQHF
v_gene: TRBV11-2; abundance: .; CDR3aa: CASSLVGGADTIYF
v_gene: TRBV7-6; abundance: .; CDR3aa: CASSRGLPQETQYF
v_gene: TRBV29-1; abundance: .; CDR3aa: CSVTGHSGNTIYF
v_gene: TRBV7-3; abundance: .; CDR3aa: CASSLNAGVTEAFF
v_gene: TRBV9; abundance: once; CDR3aa: CASSAGQGNYGYTF
v_gene: TRBV4-3; abundance: .; CDR3aa: CASSRYFASNQPQHF
v_gene: TRBV2; abundance: .; CDR3aa: CASSVTGTSGIQFF
v_gene: TRBV7-8; abundance: .; CDR3aa: CASSLTRVSEAFF
v_gene: TRBV6-2/TRBV6-3; abundance: .; CDR3aa: CASSYERAGNQPQHF
v_gene: TRBV4-3; abundance: once; CDR3aa: CASSQGQGGYGYTF
v_gene: TRBV4-3; abundance: .; CDR3aa: CASSPRTGGNPYGYTF
v_gene: TRBV5-1; abundance: .; CDR3aa: CASSTGTDHSPLHF
v_gene: TRBV2; abundance: few; CDR3aa: CAAPQGPYNEQFF
v_gene: TRBV6-1; abundance: once; CDR3aa: CASSEGARGGQEQFF
v_gene: TRBV24-1; abundance: .; CDR3aa: CATSVIGLAGGYNEQFF
v_gene: TRBV5-6; abundance: .; CDR3aa: CASSVRTGGYGYTF
v_gene: TRBV6-5; abundance: .; CDR3aa: CASRSDSAYGYTF
v_gene: TRBV4-3; abundance: .; CDR3aa: CASSQDLRSSGKNIQYF
v_gene: TRBV4-3; abundance: .; CDR3aa: CASSPGNEQFF
v_gene: TRBV7-2; abundance: once; CDR3aa: CASSFPPSATREQYF
v_gene: TRBV3-1/TRBV3-2; abundance: .; CDR3aa: CASSPPVRQANYGYTF
v_gene: TRBV9; abundance: .; CDR3aa: CASSVASGGAVAEQFF
v_gene: TRBV28; abundance: .; CDR3aa: CASSLFTGPLPSGRAISTYEQYF
v_gene: TRBV19; abundance: .; CDR3aa: CASSSYRVTMNTEAFF
v_gene: TRBV18; abundance: .; CDR3aa: CASSLNGGPYGYTF
v_gene: TRBV28; abundance: .; CDR3aa: CASTDMRTGLIEAFF
v_gene: TRBV11-2; abundance: .; CDR3aa: CAMGTSANGNEQFF
v_gene: TRBV28; abundance: few; CDR3aa: CASSFTSGGEFRFF
v_gene: TRBV28; abundance: .; CDR3aa: CASSLLSYAQGQRITGELFF
v_gene: TRBV28; abundance: once; CDR3aa: CASSLFPLPGTVGEWGLNTGELFF
v_gene: TRBV24-1; abundance: .; CDR3aa: CATGFKNRGAIYGYTF
v_gene: TRBV6-5; abundance: .; CDR3aa: CATLRTYNSPLHF
v_gene: TRBV7-2; abundance: .; CDR3aa: CASSSDGQGRINMYEQYF
v_gene: TRBV5-4; abundance: .; CDR3aa: CASSLDRQYYEQYF
v_gene: TRBV28; abundance: .; CDR3aa: CASTSTPGTGVNQPQHF
v_gene: TRBV5-1; abundance: .; CDR3aa: CASSQASSGNTIYF
v_gene: TRBV19; abundance: .; CDR3aa: CASRPSSGASYEQYF
v_gene: TRBV6-4; abundance: once; CDR3aa: CASSDSMRQGITRNQPQHF